This entry describes one T cell receptor (beta chain). What it binds is not known. Addition of UMIs with a 6-nucleotide sample barcode was achieved by template switching. One entry per CDR3 protein, without DNA, is what TCRdb gives after re-calling the 5' RACE reads. Its clone listing holds about 160,000 distinct CDR3 sequences. These data are taken from a study of monozygotic twins with inflammatory bowel disease. Points from the study as a whole: Compared with healthy co-twins, IBD patients showed reduced TCRbeta repertoire diversity by inverse Simpson. Sharing of clonotypes with others was lower in IBD patients than in healthy twins, and this was especially so with disease activity.

Germline V gene data show CDR1 as DFQATT and CDR2 as SNEGSKA (reference sequence). There are 16 residues in the CDR3. Investigators extracted total RNA from whole blood and did not sort T cells. Sequencing was performed on blood. The receptor was isolated from a human donor with ulcerative colitis or Crohn's disease, or a healthy co-twin of an affected twin (not recorded which). The rearrangement links TRBV20-1 to TRBJ2-2; no DNA is available, so the TRBD1 call from TCRdb remains unchecked. CDR3 amino acids: CSARDSAGPNTGELFF.